One TCR beta chain is described in this entry. This clone came up once. Its antigen remains unidentified. No base quality values were provided; no much bigger clone lies one nucleotide off. These data are taken from a study of shared clonotypes between healthy human individuals (dated by TCRdb to 2018 to 2020). About the full investigation: The cohort included three men and two women between 18 and 49 years of age. For each donor, three plates each were used for CD4 naive and CD4 memory, two plates were used for CD8 naive, and one plate was used for CD8 memory. To estimate repertoire size and how much clonotypes are shared between individuals, the study performed deep sequencing of blood TCR repertoires from about five healthy adults. Libraries were prepared and TCR repertoires were sequenced by different laboratories using diverse techniques, in order to increase sequencing depth and limit assay-specific biases. Leukapheresis yielded between about 0.94 and 9.5 billion PBMCs per donor. The paper as a whole reports these results and caveats: Naive subsets generally had larger estimated clonotype richness than memory subsets. Pairwise subsampling led to the expectation that sequencing depth would affect the degree of clonotype sharing among donors. Because the study included a small number of donors, the genetic and exposure-history diversity represented was limited. Even with the large sequencing depth, rarefaction of the sorted-subset datasets indicated that sequencing was incomplete. Compared with non-shared clonotypes, clonotypes shared by all four sorted-subset donors had higher generation probabilities. Roughly 5% of naive CD4, 3.5% of naive CD8, around 2.3% of memory CD4, and about 0.4% of memory CD8 clonotypes were shared across a few donors. Sampling was limited to blood, and TCR repertoires in tissue likely differ from TCR repertoires in blood.

Relative to germline, V is missing 0 bases and J is missing 2 bases, with 12 bases of the junction outside any gene match. From its cysteine to its phenylalanine, the CDR3 spans 18 amino acids. The entry retains the CDR3 DNA only, 54 bases that are in frame from base 1. CDR1 and CDR2 (SGHRS, YFSETQ) derive from the germline V gene. Donors were healthy HIV-negative adults with no recently reported acute infections or vaccinations. Every donor was a Caucasian adult living in Nashville, Tennessee, USA. Magnetic negative selection was used to enrich CD4+ T cells, after which naive cells were positively selected on CD45RA and the negative fraction became the memory subset. Blood was obtained by leukapheresis, after which PBMCs were separated by Ficoll-Histopaque density gradient centrifugation and cryopreserved in liquid nitrogen vapor phase. Analytical flow cytometry was used to check the purity and quantity of every magnetically sorted T cell population. Genomic DNA was isolated from each sorted fraction and quantified by UV absorbance on a Nanodrop 2000c.

Using the deep immunoSEQ assay, TCR CDR3 regions were amplified from genomic DNA by multiplex PCR. Extracted genomic DNA from each cell subset was distributed evenly across all wells of several immunoSEQ 96-well plates, and each plate was treated as a replicate. Each replicate PCR for sorted subsets received 150 to 250 ng genomic DNA, equal to tens of thousands of T cell genomes. Purified libraries were quantified with a Qubit 3.0 fluorometer, sized on a Bioanalyzer 2100, and re-quantified with the KAPA Library Quantification kit. Each immunoSEQ 96-well plate was sequenced on its own single-read 150-cycle Illumina NextSeq 550 flow cell. In the paper's pipeline: Because only junctional sequences without quality scores were contained in the immunoSEQ output, filtering matching that applied to full-length reads could not be performed. Sequences were annotated with PyIR, a Python wrapper for IgBLAST v1.9, using IMGT germline references to assign V/J genes and CDR3. Reads with weak V/J assignments (E-value above 1e-6), missing CDR3, stop codons, out-of-frame junctions, or ambiguous translated residues were removed. V3J clonotypes were defined as sequences sharing the same inferred V gene, J gene, and CDR3 amino acid sequence. The percentage overlap between two repertoires was calculated by dividing the number of shared unique clonotypes by the size of the smaller repertoire. RTK rarefaction, the Chao1 estimator, and Recon v2.1 estimates of unobserved clonotypes were used to assess repertoire richness. OLGA was used to compute generation probabilities for all TCRbeta clonotypes that the gDNA method yielded from a handful of donors. In its TCRdb copy, this immuneACCESS table keeps in-frame sequences only and misses some clones. Where compared with another copy, unresolved V genes explain less than half of these, and the others have no known cause. V, J and clone size reflect that table, while D and trimming were determined from the DNA. The sample table lists roughly 530,000 clones, almost 97% of them with a count of one. The ten largest account for approximately 0.06% of the sample.

The chain is made from TRBV5-1 and TRBJ2-7, and 9 junctional nucleotides match TRBD2. The sample taken for sequencing was naive CD4+ T cells sorted from blood. The cell subset or site label of this sample denotes: CD45RA+ positively selected. The source is a woman aged 30 to 39 in good health. The DNA sequence is TGCGCCAGCAGCTTGGTCTCCGTGACTAGCGGTTCCCCCTACGAGCAGTACTTC. Its product reads: CASSLVSVTSGSPYEQYF.